This TCR beta chain was sequenced for a study of PD-L1 blockade in urothelial cancer. The CDR3 contains 14 residues. Looked up from germline, CDR1 is KGHSH and CDR2 is LQKENI. Trimming removed 3 bases at V and 7 bases at J, with 13 bases between. This sample's time point: peripheral blood 6 weeks after treatment start. Spiked synthetic TCR analogs estimated absolute template abundance per PCR. Only in-frame clones appear in the TCRdb table, and some are missing; sequencing was by immunoSEQ multiplex PCR. Of around 19,000 clones in the sample, over 75% were seen once. This material consisted of PBMCs, taken around atezolizumab (anti-PD-L1) treatment. V is TRBV18 and J is TRBJ2-1; D perhaps matches TRBD2 (5 bases). The TCR originated in a man aged 45-65 years with urothelial cancer. As DNA, the CDR3 is TGTGCCAGCTCACCGTCAGGAGGACGTAATGAGCAGTTCTTC. Its translation is CASSPSGGRNEQFF.